This T cell receptor (beta chain) was sequenced for a study of blood T cell repertoires in COVID-19. Assay: immunoSEQ multiplex PCR; the TCRdb copy retains only in-frame clones and omits some. The table includes around 400,000 clones, around four fifths detected once. CDR1 and CDR2 from the germline V gene are SGDLS and YYNGEE. Trimming took off 2 bases at V and 4 bases at J, with 13 bases between the two ends. The CDR3 sequence is 15 residues long. The source of this sequence is a woman aged 45-65 years who had recovered from COVID-19. This chain uses TRBV9 with TRBJ2-1, with a tentative D call TRBD1 (6 bases). Source material: PBMCs or T cells enriched from blood (not recorded which). For the CDR3, the DNA is TGTGCCAGCAGCGTTCTGGGGCAGGGGTACAATGAGCAGTTCTTC. Its protein product is CASSVLGQGYNEQFF.